The rows below give T cell receptor beta chains drawn from one sample of a study of blood T cell repertoires in COVID-19. Produced via immunoSEQ multiplex PCR; TCRdb's table is partial and in-frame only. The sample holds over 150,000 clones; 87% are singletons and the top ten take 7%. Material for sequencing was PBMCs or T cells enriched from blood (not recorded which). Every receptor here comes from a woman between 45 and 60 years old who had recovered from COVID-19. Both conserved end residues are part of each CDR3. The D gene is left open where the match is weak. A row's size may be missing; if present it is once, few, many or a size class.

>-|TRBJ1-4|-|TRBV6-1
TGTGCCAGCAGTGAAACCAAGGGCAGGGTGAATGAAAAACTGTTTTTT
CASSETKGRVNEKLFF
>-|TRBJ2-7|TRBD1|TRBV3-1/TRBV3-2
TGTGCCAGCAGCCAAGGGGGACAGGGGGTCTCCTACGAGCAGTACTTC
CASSQGGQGVSYEQYF
>-|TRBJ1-5|-|TRBV6-5
TGTGCCAGCAGTTACTCGAGGGGGGAGGGTCAGCCCCAGCATTTT
CASSYSRGEGQPQHF
>once|TRBJ1-2|TRBD1|TRBV7-8
TGTGCCAGCAGCCCCGACGACAGGGGGTGGAACTATGGCTACACCTTC
CASSPDDRGWNYGYTF
>-|TRBJ2-2|TRBD2|TRBV19
TGTGCCATTGGTAGCGGGAAGAACACCGGGGAGCTGTTTTTT
CAIGSGKNTGELFF
>-|TRBJ2-1|-|TRBV7-2
TGTGCCAGCAGCTTATATACGAGCTCCTACAATGAGCAGTTCTTC
CASSLYTSSYNEQFF
>-|TRBJ2-1|-|TRBV11-1
TGTGCCAGCAGCCTGACGACCCCGGGGAATGAGCAGTTCTTC
CASSLTTPGNEQFF
>-|TRBJ1-2|-|TRBV6-1
TGTGCCAGCAGTGAAGCAGTGAAGGGGGATGGCTACACCTTC
CASSEAVKGDGYTF
>-|TRBJ2-5|TRBD1|TRBV27
TGTGCCAGCAGTATCAAAGCCGGGACAGGGAGCGGGACCCAGTACTTC
CASSIKAGTGSGTQYF
>-|TRBJ2-1|TRBD2|TRBV5-1
TGCGCCAGCAGCCCCCGGACTAGCGGGCTCTACAATGAGCAGTTCTTC
CASSPRTSGLYNEQFF
>-|TRBJ2-1|TRBD1|TRBV24-1
TGTGCCACCAGTGATTTCGGACAGGGGTTATCAAATGAGCAGTTCTTC
CATSDFGQGLSNEQFF
>-|TRBJ2-5|TRBD2|TRBV3-1/TRBV3-2
TGTGCCAGCAGCCTACGGGCGGGGGGGGAGACCCAGTACTTC
CASSLRAGGETQYF
>-|TRBJ1-2|TRBD1|TRBV28
TGTGCCAGCAGTTCCTCCGGGACAGGGGGTCATGGCTACACCTTC
CASSSSGTGGHGYTF
>-|TRBJ1-2|-|TRBV2
TGTGCCAGCAGTGAAGAGAGGACAGACCTCTATGGCTACACCTTC
CASSEERTDLYGYTF
>-|TRBJ1-1|TRBD1|TRBV18
TGTGCCAGCTCACTGACAGGGGACACTGAAGCTTTCTTT
CASSLTGDTEAFF
>-|TRBJ2-1|-|TRBV19
TGTGCCAGTAGTCCTATCAGGGGGGCGGGGCCCCAAAATGAGCAGTTCTTC
CASSPIRGAGPQNEQFF
>-|TRBJ1-1|TRBD1|TRBV19
TGTGCCAGTAGACTCGGGACAGGGGGCCGATACACTGAAGCTTTCTTT
CASRLGTGGRYTEAFF
>once|TRBJ1-1|-|TRBV5-1
TGCGCCAGCAGCCCTGGGGCTCAGGGGAACACTGAAGCTTTCTTT
CASSPGAQGNTEAFF
>-|TRBJ2-1|TRBD2|TRBV18
TGTGCCAGCTCACCAGGGGGGGACCCGCAGTTCTTC
CASSPGGDPQFF
>-|TRBJ2-3|TRBD1|TRBV5-1
TGCGCCAGCAGCTTGGGACAGGGGAACACAGATACGCAGTATTTT
CASSLGQGNTDTQYF
>-|TRBJ1-2|TRBD1|TRBV19
TGTGCCAGTAGTTCGGGACAGCGCTATGGCTACACCTTC
CASSSGQRYGYTF
>-|TRBJ1-6|TRBD1|TRBV6-5
TGTGCCAGCAGGCTTCAGGGGGCGTTTTCACCCCTCCACTTT
CASRLQGAFSPLHF
>-|TRBJ2-1|TRBD2|TRBV7-9
TGTGCCAGCAGCTTGGCGGGAGGGTACAATGAGCAGTTCTTC
CASSLAGGYNEQFF
>-|TRBJ1-5|-|TRBV15
TGTGCCACCAGCAGACTTCTCGCCCCGACGGGGAGCAATCAGCCCCAGCATTTT
CATSRLLAPTGSNQPQHF
>-|TRBJ1-4|TRBD1|TRBV6-9
TGTGCCAGCAGTTATCGACAGGGGGCGGGTGAAAAACTGTTTTTT
CASSYRQGAGEKLFF
>-|TRBJ2-7|TRBD2|TRBV5-4
TGTGCCAGCAGCCCGGGGACTAGCGGGAGCTCCTACGAGCAGTACTTC
CASSPGTSGSSYEQYF
>-|TRBJ1-4|-|TRBV5-4
TGTGCCAGCAGCTTGTGGCAGGGCGGGGGAGAAAAACTGTTTTTT
CASSLWQGGGEKLFF
>-|TRBJ1-1|-|TRBV7-3
TGTGCCAGCAGCTCCACAGGGAGCACTGAAGCTTTCTTT
CASSSTGSTEAFF
>-|TRBJ2-2|TRBD2|TRBV4-2
TGTGCCAGCAGCCCCGGACTAGCGGGATCGAACACCGGGGAGCTGTTTTTT
CASSPGLAGSNTGELFF
>-|TRBJ2-7|TRBD2|TRBV10-2
TGCGCCAGCAGTGAGTCGCGGACTAGCGGCCAATACGAGCAGTACTTC
CASSESRTSGQYEQYF
>-|TRBJ2-2|-|TRBV12-5
TGTGCTAGTGGTTTGGAATTAGCGACGCCCGGGGAGCTGTTTTTT
CASGLELATPGELFF
>-|TRBJ1-1|-|TRBV9
TGTGCCAGCAGCCCCCGAGAGAAGTCGAACACTGAAGCTTTCTTT
CASSPREKSNTEAFF
>-|TRBJ2-1|TRBD2|TRBV2
TGTGCCAGCAGTGGGTATAGCGGGAAAATTGAGTTCTTC
CASSGYSGKIEFF
>-|TRBJ2-7|-|TRBV11-2
TGTGCCAGCAGCTTAGTCGCTCAGGGGACAATAACCCCCTACGAGCAGTACTTC
CASSLVAQGTITPYEQYF
>-|TRBJ2-3|TRBD1|TRBV9
TGTGCCAGCAGCCCACGACAGGGAAACACAGATACGCAGTATTTT
CASSPRQGNTDTQYF
>-|TRBJ1-5|-|TRBV2
TGTGCCAGCAAGGGGGACAGCAATCAGCCCCAGCATTTT
CASKGDSNQPQHF
>-|TRBJ1-2|-|TRBV2
TGTGCCAGCAGTGAAACAGGAATTAACTATGGCTACACCTTC
CASSETGINYGYTF
>few|TRBJ2-1|-|TRBV28
TGTGCCACCTTTAATGCGGGCTACTCCTACAATGAGCAGTTCTTC
CATFNAGYSYNEQFF
>-|TRBJ2-4|TRBD2|TRBV7-3
TGTGCCAGCAGCCCCAGCGGGGGCAAAAACATTCAGTACTTC
CASSPSGGKNIQYF
>-|TRBJ1-3|-|TRBV30
TGTGCCTGGACCCCGACAGAGACGTCTGGAAACACCATATATTTT
CAWTPTETSGNTIYF
>-|TRBJ1-2|-|TRBV24-1
TGTGCCACCAGTGACAGGGGACTATCCTATGGCTACACCTTC
CATSDRGLSYGYTF
>-|TRBJ2-2|TRBD1|TRBV13
TGTGCCAGCAGCTCGCGGACAGGAATGAACACCGGGGAGCTGTTTTTT
CASSSRTGMNTGELFF
>-|TRBJ2-3|-|TRBV4-1
TGCGCCAGCAGCCAAGGAGCTAGCACAGATACGCAGTATTTT
CASSQGASTDTQYF
>-|TRBJ2-3|-|TRBV7-2
TGTGCCAGCAGCTTAGCGACGTGGAGTAGCACAGATACGCAGTATTTT
CASSLATWSSTDTQYF
>-|TRBJ2-6|-|TRBV5-1
TGCGCCAGCAGTACAGCTAACTCTGGGGCCAACGTCCTGACTTTC
CASSTANSGANVLTF